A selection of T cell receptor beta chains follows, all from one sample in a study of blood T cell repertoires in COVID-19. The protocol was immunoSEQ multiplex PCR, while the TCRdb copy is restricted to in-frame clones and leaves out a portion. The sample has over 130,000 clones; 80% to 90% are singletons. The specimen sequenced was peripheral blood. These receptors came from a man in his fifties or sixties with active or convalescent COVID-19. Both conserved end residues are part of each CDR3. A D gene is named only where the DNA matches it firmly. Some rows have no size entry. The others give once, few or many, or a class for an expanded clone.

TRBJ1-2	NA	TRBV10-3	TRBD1	TGTGCCATCAGCCGACAGGGGTCCGGCTATGGCTACACCTTC	CAISRQGSGYGYTF
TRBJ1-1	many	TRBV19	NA	TGTGCCAGTAGTATAGTTCCAGGGTGGAGCACTGAAGCTTTCTTT	CASSIVPGWSTEAFF
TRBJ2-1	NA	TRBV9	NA	TGTGCCAGCAGCCCAGATAAAGGGGTCTACAATGAGCAGTTCTTC	CASSPDKGVYNEQFF
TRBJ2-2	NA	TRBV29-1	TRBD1	TGCAGCGTCGCTCAGGGGGCCGGGGAGCTGTTTTTT	CSVAQGAGELFF
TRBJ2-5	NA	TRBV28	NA	TGTGCCAGCAGCTCCTGGACTCGGGGGAAAGAGACCCAGTACTTC	CASSSWTRGKETQYF
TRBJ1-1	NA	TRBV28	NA	TGTGCCAGCAGTTTGTGGCAGATGAACACTGAAGCTTTCTTT	CASSLWQMNTEAFF
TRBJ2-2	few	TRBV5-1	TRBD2	TGCGCCAGCAGCTCCAGCGGGAGTAACACCGGGGAGCTGTTTTTT	CASSSSGSNTGELFF
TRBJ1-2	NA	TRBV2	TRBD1	TGTGCCAGCAGTCAGGACAGGGACTATGGCTACACCTTC	CASSQDRDYGYTF
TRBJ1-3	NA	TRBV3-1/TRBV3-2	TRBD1	TGTGCCAGCAGCCTCGCGGGACAGCTAGGAAACACCATATATTTT	CASSLAGQLGNTIYF
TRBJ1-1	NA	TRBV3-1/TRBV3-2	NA	TGTGCCAGCAGCTCACGTGACAAGACGAACACTGAAGCTTTCTTT	CASSSRDKTNTEAFF
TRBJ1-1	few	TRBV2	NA	TGTGCCAGCAGTGAAGAACAACTTCAGGCCACTGAAGCTTTCTTT	CASSEEQLQATEAFF
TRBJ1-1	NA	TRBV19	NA	TGTGCCAGTAGTGACCCAGACGACAGAGGAGCTTTCTTT	CASSDPDDRGAFF
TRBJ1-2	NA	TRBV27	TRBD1	TGTGCCAGCAGTTTAAGGCAGGGGGCACTCGGCTACACCTTC	CASSLRQGALGYTF
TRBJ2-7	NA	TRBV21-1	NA	TGTGCCAGCAGCCCTGGGGGGGCCAACGAGCAGTACTTC	CASSPGGANEQYF
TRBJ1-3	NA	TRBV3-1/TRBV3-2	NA	TGTGCCAGCAGCTCCACAGGACATCTCTCTGGAAACACCATATATTTT	CASSSTGHLSGNTIYF
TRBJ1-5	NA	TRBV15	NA	TGTGCCACCAGCAGAGAGGCAGGGATGAATAGCAATCAGCCCCAGCATTTT	CATSREAGMNSNQPQHF
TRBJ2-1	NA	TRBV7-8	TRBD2	TGTGCCAGCAGCTTCACTAGCGGGAGAACGACGAATGAGCAGTTCTTC	CASSFTSGRTTNEQFF
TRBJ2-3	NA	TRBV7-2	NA	TGTGCCAGCAGCTTAGTTCCTAGCACAGATACGCAGTATTTT	CASSLVPSTDTQYF
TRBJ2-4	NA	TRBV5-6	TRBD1	TGTGCCAGCAGCTTGGAACAGGGGGCCAAAAACATTCAGTACTTC	CASSLEQGAKNIQYF
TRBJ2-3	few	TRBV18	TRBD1	TGTGCCAGCTCACTCCAAGGACTCCAGGGGGCAGATACGCAGTATTTT	CASSLQGLQGADTQYF
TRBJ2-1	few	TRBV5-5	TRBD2	TGTGCCAGCAGCTTGGTTACTAGCGGGCAGGGTGAGTTCTTC	CASSLVTSGQGEFF
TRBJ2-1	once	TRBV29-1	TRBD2	TGCAGCGTCCCGGGACTAGCGGCTTACAATGAGCAGTTCTTC	CSVPGLAAYNEQFF
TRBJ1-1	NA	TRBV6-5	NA	TGTGCCAGCAGGACTACAGGGAAGGGGCCCACTGAAGCTTTCTTT	CASRTTGKGPTEAFF
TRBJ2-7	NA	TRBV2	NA	TGTGCCAGCACCCCAGGGGCGGGTGACGAGCAGTACTTC	CASTPGAGDEQYF
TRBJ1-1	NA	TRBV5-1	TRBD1	TGCGCCAGCAGCTTGGCCTTGGCAGGGGGCGAGACTGAAGCTTTCTTT	CASSLALAGGETEAFF
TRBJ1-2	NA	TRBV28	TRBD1	TGTGCCAGCAGCCCCACCGGGACAGGGGATTATGGCTACACCTTC	CASSPTGTGDYGYTF
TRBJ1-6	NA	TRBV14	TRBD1	TGTGCCAGCAGCCAAACGACAGGGGGCTTCAATTCACCCCTCCACTTT	CASSQTTGGFNSPLHF
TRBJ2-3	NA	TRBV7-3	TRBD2	TGTGCCAGCAGCTCCCTTTCTGGCCTAGCGGGAGGGCCAGATACGCAGTATTTT	CASSSLSGLAGGPDTQYF
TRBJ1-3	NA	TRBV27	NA	TGTGCCAGCAGTTTATCGACGCCAGGGCCTGGAAACACCATATATTTT	CASSLSTPGPGNTIYF
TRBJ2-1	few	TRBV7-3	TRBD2	TGTGCCAGCAGCTCAAACCCGGGACTAGCGGGAGGCCGAGTCATGGATGAGCAGTTCTTC	CASSSNPGLAGGRVMDEQFF
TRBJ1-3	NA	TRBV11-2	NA	TGTGCCAGCAGCTTAGCCGCTGCAGTTAATGGAAACACCATATATTTT	CASSLAAAVNGNTIYF
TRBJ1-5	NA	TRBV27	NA	TGTGCCAGCAGTTCGGGTACTCCGGGGTTAAGGGATCAGCCCCAGCATTTT	CASSSGTPGLRDQPQHF
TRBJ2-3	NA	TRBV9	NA	TGTGCCAGCAGCGTAGCTAGGACAGATACGCAGTATTTT	CASSVARTDTQYF
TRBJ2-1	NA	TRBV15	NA	TGTGCCACCAGCAGAGAAATGCGAGAGGAGCAGTTCTTC	CATSREMREEQFF
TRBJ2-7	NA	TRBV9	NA	TGTGCCAGCAGCGTAACAGATAGAGACAGCGAGCAGTACTTC	CASSVTDRDSEQYF
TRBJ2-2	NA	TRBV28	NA	TGTGCCAGCAGTACCAGGGATGCCGGGGAGCTGTTTTTT	CASSTRDAGELFF
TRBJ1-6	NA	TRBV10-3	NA	TGTGCCATCAGTGATCCAGGGTCAGATTCACCCCTCCACTTT	CAISDPGSDSPLHF
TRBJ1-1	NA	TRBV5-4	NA	TGTGCCAGCAGCCCATCCCCAGAGAACACTGAAGCTTTCTTT	CASSPSPENTEAFF
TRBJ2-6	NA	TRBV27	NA	TGTGCCAGCAGTTTAAAATATATTAGCCCTTCTGGGGCCAACGTCCTGACTTTC	CASSLKYISPSGANVLTF
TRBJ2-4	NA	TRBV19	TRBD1	TGTGCCACCAAGGACAGGGGCGGCAAAAACATTCAGTACTTC	CATKDRGGKNIQYF
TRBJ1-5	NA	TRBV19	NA	TGTGCCAGTAGACCCCCGGGACACGTCAATCAGCCCCAGCATTTT	CASRPPGHVNQPQHF
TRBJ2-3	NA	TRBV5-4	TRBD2	TGTGCCAGCAGCGCGCCCTACCCGACTAGCGGGGCTAGGGGGTTGGATACGCAGTATTTT	CASSAPYPTSGARGLDTQYF
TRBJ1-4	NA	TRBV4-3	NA	TGCGCCAGCAGTTTTGAGGCAGGGCCTAATGAAAAACTGTTTTTT	CASSFEAGPNEKLFF
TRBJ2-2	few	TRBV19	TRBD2	TGTGCCAGTAGTACGACTAGCGGGAGGGCAGTTGGCGGGGAGCTGTTTTTT	CASSTTSGRAVGGELFF
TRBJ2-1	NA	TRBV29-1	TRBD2	TGCAGCGTTGAGGCTAGCGGGAGTTTTATCTACAATGAGCAGTTCTTC	CSVEASGSFIYNEQFF
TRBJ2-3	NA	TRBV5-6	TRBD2	TGTGCCAGCACCTGGGGACTACCCGCAGGGGATACGCAGTATTTT	CASTWGLPAGDTQYF
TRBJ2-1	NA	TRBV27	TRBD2	TGTGCCAGCAGTTTATCGAATAGCGGGAGGGCGGAGCAGTTCTTC	CASSLSNSGRAEQFF
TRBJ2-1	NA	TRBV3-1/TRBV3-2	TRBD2	TGTGCCAGCAGCCGTAGCGGGAGAGGCACCTACAATGAGCAGTTCTTC	CASSRSGRGTYNEQFF